The subject of this entry is one T cell receptor (beta chain). What it binds is not known. Constant-region reverse primers amplified full-length variable regions, followed by semi-nested Nested Universal Primer A PCR. Using its own MiXCR run on the 5' RACE reads, TCRdb lists one record per CDR3 protein. The table has around 44,000 distinct CDR3 sequences, roughly a fifth seen once. Cells sorted as Tregs were CD4+, CD25+ and CD127-/low. Study-wide results and limits: Whole repertoires were not studied in the larger cohort, only one V-J beta rearrangement. Tumor memory CD4+ T cell TCR gene usage clustered with blood and lymph node memory CD4+ cells and lymph node naive CD4+ cells.

The sample was Tregs sorted from blood. The receptor was derived from a female donor with breast cancer.

The CDR3 is CASSQAPGGVRENGTGELFF. CDR3 bases: TGTGCCAGCAGCCAAGCCCCGGGAGGAGTGCGGGAGAATGGGACCGGGGAGCTGTTTTTT. The chain joins TRBV4-2 to TRBJ2-2; 7 bases are shared with TRBD2. Germline CDR1 and CDR2: LGHNA and YNFKEQ. CDR3 length: 20 amino acids. Trimming at V came to 1 base and at J to 5 bases, leaving 19 bases not matched to a gene.